This T cell receptor beta chain was identified during a study of T cells in Graves' hyperthyroidism and ophthalmopathy. Study-wide results and caveats: Ophthalmopathy and stable hyperthyroidism were separated by a 13 V-J model.

Germline CDR1 and CDR2: MNHNS and SASEGT. With 6 bases removed from V and 0 bases from J, the gap between germline ends came to 4 bases. The CDR3 covers 12 residues. This clonotype was found many times. Its target is not known. The source material, RNA transcripts, was used to amplify TCR beta CDR3 regions. The HTBI set primed first-round TCR CDR3 RT-PCR. A single record per CDR3 protein comes from TCRdb applying MiXCR to the multiplex PCR reads. The sample has more than 350,000 distinct CDR3 sequences; roughly 17% are singletons. The rearrangement links TRBV6-1 to TRBJ2-3; D is unclear. Sample: blood. The sequence was collected from a young woman with Graves' hyperthyroidism that later progressed to Graves' ophthalmopathy. The CDR3 region has the DNA TGTGCCAGCAGGAGTAGCACAGATACGCAGTATTTT. This codes for CASRSSTDTQYF.